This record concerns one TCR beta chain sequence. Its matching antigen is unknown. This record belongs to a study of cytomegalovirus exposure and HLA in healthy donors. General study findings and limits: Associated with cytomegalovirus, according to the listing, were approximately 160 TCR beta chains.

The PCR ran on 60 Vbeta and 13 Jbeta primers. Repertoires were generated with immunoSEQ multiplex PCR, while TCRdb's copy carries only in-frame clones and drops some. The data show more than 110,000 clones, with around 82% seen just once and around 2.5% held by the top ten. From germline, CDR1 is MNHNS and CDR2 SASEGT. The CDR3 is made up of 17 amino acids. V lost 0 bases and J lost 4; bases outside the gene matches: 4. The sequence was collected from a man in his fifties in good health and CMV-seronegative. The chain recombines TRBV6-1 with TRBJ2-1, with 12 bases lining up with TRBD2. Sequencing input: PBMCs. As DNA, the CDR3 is TGTGCCAGCAGTGAAGCCCGGACTAGCGGGAATTACAATGAGCAGTTCTTC. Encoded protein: CASSEARTSGNYNEQFF.